The T cell receptor beta chain under discussion was sequenced for a study of regulatory T cells in long-lasting Graves disease. Whole-study results and caveats: The study examined only peripheral blood, not thyroid tissue.

CDR3 regions were amplified by Arm-PCR using iRepertoire HTBI primers to build TCR beta libraries. One entry per CDR3 protein, called by TCRdb with MiXCR from the multiplex PCR reads. This table holds 600,000 to 800,000 distinct CDR3 sequences, 30% found once. Concerning this clonotype: What it recognizes is unknown.

Germline CDR1 reads SEHNR; CDR2 reads FQNEAQ (reference sequence). This CDR3 is built from 17 residues. V was cut by 2 bases and J by 6 bases, with 20 bases left in between. Time point in this sample: persistent/refractory GD, antithyroid drugs over 5 years with positive TRAb. PBMC RNA served as the TCR library source. This specimen was peripheral blood mononuclear cells (PBMCs), taken when the disease was refractory, from a patient treated with antithyroid drugs. The rearrangement uses TRBV7-9 and TRBJ2-1, with a weak D call TRBD2 (6 bases). The source is a female donor with Graves disease. The CDR3 DNA reads as TGTGCCAGCAGCTTAAAAGTCGGGTCGGGAGAAAGCAATGAGCAGTTCTTC. Its protein product is CASSLKVGSGESNEQFF.